This T cell receptor beta chain came from a study of T-cell memory formation after mild COVID-19. Whole-study findings and limits: Later expanders leaned CD4+, whereas day 15 to 85 contracting clones were balanced CD4/CD8. What remained unconfirmed was the SARS-CoV-2 specificity of second-wave clones peaking on day 37.

Note on this clonotype: Its antigen is as yet unknown.

This CDR3 region has 11 residues. With 2 bases removed from V and 5 bases from J, the gap between germline ends came to 0 bases. Germline values: CDR1 KGHDR, CDR2 SFDVKD. Each CDR3 protein gets one entry after TCRdb re-called the 5' RACE reads with MiXCR. Of about 82,000 distinct CDR3 sequences in the sample, over 10% were seen once. This sequence joins TRBV24-1 and TRBJ2-1; D is ambiguous. The specimen sequenced was PBMCs or a T cell subset sorted from them (not recorded which). This clonotype was sampled from a man aged 18 to 29 who had mild COVID-19 (a few samples of this study predate the infection). Cell type and time point are not known. CDR3: CATSDYNEQFF. CDR3 in DNA: TGTGCCACCAGTGATTACAATGAGCAGTTCTTC.